The 26 T cell receptor beta chains reported below all come from one sample, sequenced in a study of CD8+ T cells in alopecia areata. Extracted RNA was reverse transcribed into cDNA, the sequencing template. Clones were sequenced by immunoSEQ multiplex PCR, and TCRdb holds only the in-frame ones, with some missing. The sample includes 150,000 to 200,000 clones, just under 65% seen only once; the top ten take 1.3%. This sample's treatment: oral pan-JAK inhibitor, 5-10 mg twice daily. The specimen was CD4+ T cells sorted from blood, collected at week 49, from a patient treated with tofacitinib. Every receptor here comes from a human donor with alopecia areata.

The genes are TRBV19 and TRBJ2-1; TRBD2 is a possible D gene (5 bases). Germline V gene lookup returns CDR1 LNHDA and CDR2 SQIVND (reference sequence). V dropped 8 bases and J dropped 7 bases, with 18 bases sitting between them. This CDR3 has 14 amino acids. The CDR3 loop reads CASAPAGGVNEQFF. In DNA form, the CDR3 reads TGTGCCAGTGCCCCGGCAGGAGGTGTGAATGAGCAGTTCTTC.

This rearrangement joins TRBV30 to TRBJ1-4, with no clear D. This CDR3 has 13 residues. Trimming left V 5 bases short and J 7 bases short, with 14 bases between. CDR1 and CDR2 from the germline V gene are GTSNPN and SVGIG (reference sequence). Here the CDR3 DNA reads TGTGCCTGGTTTAGCTACGGCGCTGAAAAACTGTTTTTT. Translation gives CAWFSYGAEKLFF.

This clone occurred once. This chain links TRBV7-2 with TRBJ2-5; D gene unclear. Between the trimmed V and J ends, which lost 5 bases and 4 bases, there was a span of 14 bases. The CDR3 is made up of 14 amino acids. From germline, CDR1 is SGHTA and CDR2 FQGNSA. In nucleotides, the CDR3 is TGTGCCAGCAGCCCAACTAACGGAGTAGAGACCCAGTACTTC. Protein product: CASSPTNGVETQYF.

The chain is built from TRBV30 and TRBJ2-6, with 7 nucleotides matching TRBD1. Germline-derived CDR1 and CDR2 are GTSNPN and SVGIG (reference sequence). This CDR3 is built from 16 residues. The J segment lost 4 bases and the V segment lost 4 bases, leaving 10 bases of the junction unmatched. The CDR3 bases are TGTGCCTGGAACCGTATTCCGGGACAGGGGGCCAACGTCCTGACTTTC. Translating it yields CAWNRIPGQGANVLTF.

V and J are TRBV12-5 and TRBJ1-2; D is unclear. CDR1 and CDR2 (germline): LGHNT, FRNRAP. With 0 bases removed from V and 5 bases from J, the gap between germline ends came to 13 bases. The CDR3 has 15 residues. CDR3 protein: CASGLVLRGRYGYTF. For the CDR3, the DNA is TGTGCTAGTGGTTTGGTACTTCGGGGAAGGTATGGCTACACCTTC.

Only a few counts were recorded for this clone. The rearrangement joins TRBV11-2 to TRBJ2-5, with a weak D call TRBD1 (5 bases). The length of the CDR3 is 14 residues. The V gene's germline CDR1 is SGHAT and CDR2 FQNNGV. Trimming stripped 4 bases from V and 2 bases from J, with 11 bases between. CDR3 sequence (DNA): TGTGCCAGCAGCTACACGCCAGGGCAAGAGACCCAGTACTTC. It translates to CASSYTPGQETQYF.

This chain joins TRBV29-1 and TRBJ1-4; weak D call: TRBD1 (5 bases). The germline V gene has CDR1 SQVTM and CDR2 ANQGSEA. This CDR3 contains 14 residues. V lost 5 bases and J 8 bases, leaving 18 bases between the germline ends. CDR3 coding DNA: TGCAGCGTTTTGAGCCCGGGCAGGGAGGAAAAACTGTTTTTT. It yields the protein CSVLSPGREEKLFF. Full variable domain (missing parts from reference TRBV29-1 and TRBJ1-4): SAVISQKPSRDICQRGTSLTIQCQVDSQVTMMFWYRQQPGQSLTLIATANQGSEATYESGFVIDKFPISRPNLTFSTLTVSNMSPEDSSIYLCSVLSPGREEKLFFGSGTQLSVL.

This clone was recorded a few times. The V call is TRBV7-8, the J call TRBJ2-3; 8 bases map to TRBD2. This CDR3 spans 15 amino acids. The germline V gene encodes CDR1 SGHVS and CDR2 FQNEAQ. V lost 4 bases to trimming and J lost 1 base; unmatched junction nucleotides: 4. The CDR3 DNA reads TGTGCCAGCAGCTCCGTTAGCGGGGGCACAGATACGCAGTATTTT. Translating gives CASSSVSGGTDTQYF.

The chain couples TRBV6-6 to TRBJ2-5; D is perhaps TRBD2 (6 bases). Germline loops: CDR1 MNHNY, CDR2 SVGAGI (reference sequence). Deletions cut 8 bases from V and 2 bases from J, with 12 bases between. The CDR3 has 13 amino acids. The DNA of the CDR3 is TGTGCCAGCTCCCTGGGGGGACAAGAGACCCAGTACTTC. Translated: CASSLGGQETQYF.

The chain employs TRBV29-1 and TRBJ2-3; no clear D gene. Germline CDR1 reads SQVTM; CDR2 reads ANQGSEA. V was trimmed by 2 bases and J by 2 bases, leaving 14 bases between them. The CDR3 consists of 15 residues. The CDR3 DNA is TGCAGCGTTGAAAGTCTCCAAGCTAACACAGATACGCAGTATTTT. This translates into CSVESLQANTDTQYF.

V and J are TRBV4-3 and TRBJ1-5; tentative D call: TRBD1 (6 bases). The CDR3 sequence is 15 residues long. Germline V gene lookup returns CDR1 LGHNA and CDR2 YSLEER. V lost 1 base and J 0 bases, leaving 7 bases between the germline ends. This CDR3 reads CASSQGTVSNQPQHF. DNA of the CDR3: TGCGCCAGCAGCCAAGGGACAGTTAGCAATCAGCCCCAGCATTTT.

The J gene is TRBJ1-1, the V gene TRBV25-1; D remains ambiguous. The germline V gene has CDR1 MGHDK and CDR2 SYGVNS. V was pared by 6 bases and J by 0 bases, with 8 bases between. CDR3 size: 13 residues. CDR3 residues: CASRTDLNTEAFF. The CDR3 nucleotides read TGTGCCAGCAGGACGGACCTGAACACTGAAGCTTTCTTT.

Note on this clone: Germline is not matched at one junction end, which may reflect a read error. This chain joins TRBV27 and TRBJ1-4, with a possible D match to TRBD1 (6 bases). The CDR3 is 17 residues long. Per germline, CDR1 MNHEY and CDR2 SMNVEV (reference sequence). DNA of the CDR3: TGTGCCAGCGGTTTGATTTCGGGGGCTTTTTGGGGTGAAAAACTGTTTTTT. This sequence encodes CASGLISGAFWGEKLFF.

This clone was seen only a few times. The chain employs TRBV7-2 and TRBJ2-4; tentative D call: TRBD2 (6 bases). This CDR3 contains 14 residues. From germline, CDR1 is SGHTA and CDR2 FQGNSA. V lost 5 bases to trimming and J lost 7 bases, with 15 bases between them. The CDR3 reads CASSPGTPSNIQYF. In DNA form, the CDR3 reads TGTGCCAGCAGCCCGGGGACTCCGAGCAACATTCAGTACTTC.

This sequence joins TRBV4-1 and TRBJ2-7; 7 positions match TRBD1. The CDR3 runs 17 residues. J was trimmed by 2 bases and V by 0 bases; bases with no gene match: 10. Germline assignment: CDR1 MGHRA and CDR2 YSYEKL. The CDR3 spells CASSQDAATGVPYEQYF. DNA for the CDR3: TGCGCCAGCAGCCAAGATGCAGCCACAGGGGTGCCCTACGAGCAGTACTTC.

V and J are TRBV27 and TRBJ2-1; D is perhaps TRBD2 (6 bases). Germline V gives CDR1 MNHEY, CDR2 SMNVEV (reference sequence). Trimming cost V 5 bases and J 0 bases, with 14 bases left between them. The CDR3 has 16 amino acids. The CDR3 nucleotides read TGTGCCAGCAGTCCCATAGCGGCTAGCTCCTACAATGAGCAGTTCTTC. Encoded protein: CASSPIAASSYNEQFF.

The CDR3 spells CAIQPGPGTDTQYF. The DNA for the CDR3 is TGTGCCATTCAACCAGGGCCGGGAACAGATACGCAGTATTTT. V gene TRBV10-3 combines with J gene TRBJ2-3; D may be TRBD1 or TRBD2 (5 bases each). The germline CDR1 and CDR2 sequences are ENHRY and SYGVKD. The CDR3 has 14 amino acids. V lost 9 bases and J lost 3, with 16 bases in between.

In this sample, this clone turned up a few times. The CDR3 DNA sequence: TGTGCCTGCGGAGACGGCAATCAGCCCCAGCATTTT. Amino acid sequence: CACGDGNQPQHF. The chain carries TRBV30 and TRBJ1-5, with no clear D. V was shortened by 6 bases and J by 2 bases, with 8 bases between the two germline ends. There are 12 residues in the CDR3. Germline CDR1 GTSNPN, CDR2 SVGIG (reference sequence).

In this sample, this clone turned up once. The chain uses TRBV5-1 and TRBJ2-3; TRBD1 might be the D (5 bases). The V end was cut by 0 bases, the J end by 2 bases, with 13 bases between. The CDR3 contains 16 residues. The germline V gene encodes CDR1 SGHRS and CDR2 YFSETQ. The CDR3 region has the DNA TGCGCCAGCAGCTTGGGACAGCTTGTGAACACAGATACGCAGTATTTT. Its translation: CASSLGQLVNTDTQYF. Drawing the rest from reference TRBV5-1 and TRBJ2-3, the complete variable domain is KAGVTQTPRYLIKTRGQQVTLSCSPISGHRSVSWYQQTPGQGLQFLFEYFSETQRNKGNFPGRFSGRQFSNSRSEMNVSTLELGDSALYLCASSLGQLVNTDTQYFGPGTRLTVL.

The CDR3 sequence: CAWRGGQGSYEQYF. In DNA, the CDR3 is TGTGCCTGGAGGGGAGGGCAGGGCTCCTACGAGCAGTACTTC. The chain uses TRBV30 and TRBJ2-7; 7 positions match TRBD2. CDR3 length equals 14 residues. Germline-derived CDR1 and CDR2 are GTSNPN and SVGIG (reference sequence). V shed 3 bases, J shed 0 bases, and the junction held 5 bases outside the gene matches.

The J gene is TRBJ2-5, the V gene TRBV29-1; no clear D. This CDR3 spans 13 amino acids. V shed 4 bases and J shed 5 bases, with 14 bases lying between them. Germline values: CDR1 SQVTM, CDR2 ANQGSEA. The CDR3 protein is CSVAPAGGETQYF. DNA of the CDR3: TGCAGCGTTGCTCCGGCAGGTGGGGAGACCCAGTACTTC.

The rearrangement uses TRBV7-8 and TRBJ2-5; tentatively, D is TRBD2 (5 bases). This CDR3 is 17 amino acids long. The V gene's germline CDR1 is SGHVS and CDR2 FQNEAQ. Trimming left V 3 bases short and J 1 base short, with 18 bases between. In DNA form, the CDR3 reads TGTGCCAGCAGCTTGGCTCGGCGGGTGTCGGTCCAAGAGACCCAGTACTTC. Translation gives CASSLARRVSVQETQYF.

The CDR3 loop is CAWSVIVRGNYTF. For the CDR3, the DNA is TGTGCCTGGAGTGTAATAGTTCGGGGTAACTACACCTTC. This rearrangement joins TRBV30 to TRBJ1-2, with D unclear. The V end lost 0 bases, the J end lost 10 bases, and 15 bases lay between the germline ends. The CDR3 spans 13 residues. Germline values: CDR1 GTSNPN, CDR2 SVGIG (reference sequence).

This clone has more than one count but fewer than ten. V gene TRBV19 combines with J gene TRBJ2-3, with 10 bases identical to TRBD1. This CDR3 is 16 amino acids long. From germline, CDR1 is LNHDA and CDR2 SQIVND (reference sequence). V shed 4 bases, J shed 1 base, and the junction held 5 bases outside the gene matches. The CDR3 nucleotides are TGTGCCAGTAGTAAAGACGGGACAGGGGGCACAGATACGCAGTATTTT. This translates into CASSKDGTGGTDTQYF.

This rearrangement joins TRBV11-3 to TRBJ1-6; 11 nucleotides agree with TRBD1. Trimming cost V 6 bases and J 8 bases; bases outside gene matches: 3. Per the germline V gene, CDR1 is SGHNT and CDR2 is YENEEA. CDR3 length: 14 residues. This chain's CDR3 is CASSSGQGDSPLHF. For the CDR3, the DNA is TGTGCCAGCAGTTCGGGACAGGGGGATTCACCCCTCCACTTT. The full variable domain, its missing parts supplied by reference TRBV11-3 and TRBJ1-6, is EAGVVQSPRYKIIEKKQPVAFWCNPISGHNTLYWYLQNLGQGPELLIRYENEEAVDDSQLPKDRFSAERLKGVDSTLKIQPAELGDSAVYLCASSSGQGDSPLHFGNGTRLTVT.

The rearrangement joins TRBV7-2 to TRBJ2-7; the match to TRBD2 covers 10 bases. The CDR3 spans 16 residues. CDR1 is SGHTA and CDR2 is FQGNSA in the germline V gene. The V and J ends lost 4 bases and 5 bases, in that order; junction bases with no gene match: 11. CDR3 DNA: TGTGCCAGCAGCTCAGGCCTAGCGGGGGCCTTAAACGAGCAGTACTTC. Translation: CASSSGLAGALNEQYF.